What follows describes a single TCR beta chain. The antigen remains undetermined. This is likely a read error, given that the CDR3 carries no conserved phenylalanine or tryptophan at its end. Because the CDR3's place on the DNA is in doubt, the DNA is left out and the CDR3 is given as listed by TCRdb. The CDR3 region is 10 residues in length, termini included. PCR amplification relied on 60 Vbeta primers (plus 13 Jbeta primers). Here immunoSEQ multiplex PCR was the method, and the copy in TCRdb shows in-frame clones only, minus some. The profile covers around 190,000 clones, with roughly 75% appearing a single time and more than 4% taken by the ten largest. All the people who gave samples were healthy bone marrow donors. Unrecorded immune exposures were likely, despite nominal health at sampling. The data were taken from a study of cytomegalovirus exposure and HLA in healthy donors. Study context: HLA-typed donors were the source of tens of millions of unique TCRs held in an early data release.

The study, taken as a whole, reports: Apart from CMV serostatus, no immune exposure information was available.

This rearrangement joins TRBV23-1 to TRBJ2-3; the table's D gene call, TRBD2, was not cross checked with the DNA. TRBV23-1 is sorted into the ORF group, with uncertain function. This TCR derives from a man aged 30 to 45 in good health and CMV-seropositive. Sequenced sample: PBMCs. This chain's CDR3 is CASSQSQPSY.